This T cell receptor (beta chain) was recovered during a study of technical replicates of blood from a handful of donors. The trim removed 0 bases at V and 2 bases at J, leaving 9 bases unmatched. CDR1 is LGHNA, CDR2 YSLEER, per germline. The CDR3 is 17 residues long. Repertoires were generated with immunoSEQ multiplex PCR, while TCRdb's copy carries only in-frame clones and drops some. Of tens of thousands of clones listed, over 80% are singletons. The TCR originated in a human donor in good health. What was sequenced was T cells isolated from PBMCs. The chain carries TRBV4-3 and TRBJ2-5, with TRBD2 matching over 7 bases. CDR3 sequence (DNA): TGCGCCAGCAGCCAAGATCTAGGGCTAGCGGTACAAGAGACCCAGTACTTC. Translated, it gives CASSQDLGLAVQETQYF.